The sequence of this TCR beta chain was determined in a study of blood T cell repertoires in COVID-19. Study in general: The samples span acute and convalescent COVID-19 from the United States, Italy and Spain. The cDNA or gDNA used as material had been derived from T cells, B-cell-depleted T cells, or PBMCs.

As handled by the study authors: Amplified reference gene primers provided the basis for estimating nucleated cell counts. Some clones are missing from TCRdb's copy, which holds only in-frame ones; the method was immunoSEQ multiplex PCR. That table supplies the V and J calls and clone size; D and trimming were determined from the DNA. The sample has about 150,000 clones; roughly nine tenths are singletons. Trimming removed 7 bases at V and 5 bases at J, with 14 bases between. The CDR3 loop spans 13 amino acids. CDR1 is SEHNR, CDR2 FQNEAQ, per germline (reference sequence). This clone was counted once.

V usage is TRBV7-9 and J usage is TRBJ1-2; D unresolved. This clonotype originated in a man between 50 and 59 years old with acute or convalescent COVID-19. The sample was peripheral blood. The CDR3 nucleotides read TGTGCCAGCACCATCAGAGACGGGTATGGCTACACCTTC. Translation: CASTIRDGYGYTF.